The entry below gives a single T cell receptor (beta chain) sequence along with its context. Its antigen is not known. The source of the sample is a study of T-cell memory formation after mild COVID-19. Notes on the study in general: Memory cells collected pre-infection included some clones that later responded, suggesting cross-reactive memory joined. From day 15 to 85, contracting clones were balanced between CD4 and CD8, whereas later expanders leaned toward CD4+.

In germline, CDR1 is SNHLY, CDR2 FYNNEI. Trimming removed 0 bases from V and 3 bases from J; junction bases left unmatched: 10. This CDR3 is 17 amino acids long. TCRdb reprocessed the 5' RACE reads with MiXCR, giving one entry per CDR3 protein. The repertoire consists of 300,000 or so distinct CDR3 sequences, with less than 20% occurring once and the leading ten covering roughly 23%. This chain connects TRBV2 to TRBJ2-7; 8 nucleotides match TRBD2. The receptor was derived from a man aged 18 to 30 who had mild COVID-19 (a few samples of this study predate the infection). Cell type and time point are not known. What was sequenced was PBMCs or a T cell subset sorted from them (not recorded which). The chain's CDR3 is CASSEALRGLALYEQYF. The CDR3 DNA reads TGTGCCAGCAGTGAAGCGCTTCGAGGACTAGCTCTCTACGAGCAGTACTTC.